These 13 T cell receptor beta chains came from one sample sequenced in a study of blood T cell repertoires in COVID-19 (dated by TCRdb to 2018 to 2020). Library preparation was by the immunoSEQ multiplex PCR assay. This is the immuneACCESS table as TCRdb keeps it, with only in-frame sequences that have V and J called. A part of the clones is gone; compared with another copy, unresolved V genes explain less than half, and the rest is unexplained. The sample profile shows approximately 210,000 clones; approximately 90% of them were found once. In total, the top ten clones hold roughly 4.7% of the sample. The sequencing input was peripheral blood. The receptor source for this set is a human donor in a cohort sampled during active COVID-19.

In its sample, this clone is medium-sized. The V call is TRBV7-8, the J call TRBJ1-5; D perhaps matches TRBD1 (5 bases). Trimming left V 1 base short and J 3 bases short, with 10 bases between. The CDR3 runs to 15 residues. Germline V lookup: CDR1 SGHVS, CDR2 FQNEAQ. As DNA, the CDR3 is TGTGCCAGCAGCTTAGTTGTAGGGGACAATCAGCCCCAGCATTTT. Translating gives CASSLVVGDNQPQHF.

This chain connects TRBV30 to TRBJ1-5, with D possibly matching TRBD1 (5 bases). In germline, CDR1 is GTSNPN, CDR2 SVGIG (reference sequence). Trimming cost V 1 base and J 3 bases, with 10 bases left between them. The CDR3 is made up of 14 amino acids. DNA for the CDR3: TGTGCCTGGAGTGATGGGGCCCTCAATCAGCCCCAGCATTTT. It specifies CAWSDGALNQPQHF.

The J gene is TRBJ2-7, the V gene TRBV18, with 12 bases lining up with TRBD1. With 3 bases clipped from V and 5 bases from J, the junction kept 8 bases outside the gene matches. This CDR3 region has 16 residues. Germline V gene sequence: CDR1 KGHSH, CDR2 LQKENI. The CDR3 spells CASSPLGDRGRDEQYF. The DNA of the CDR3 is TGTGCCAGCTCACCGTTAGGGGACAGGGGGCGGGACGAGCAGTACTTC.

V usage is TRBV5-1 and J usage is TRBJ1-5; D is unclear. Deletions cut 5 bases from V and 9 bases from J, with 3 bases between. In germline, CDR1 is SGHRS, CDR2 YFSETQ. The CDR3 is 9 amino acids. The CDR3: CASRRPQHF. For the CDR3, the DNA is TGCGCCAGCAGGAGGCCCCAGCATTTT.

The V call is TRBV21-1, the J call TRBJ1-2; the D call of TRBD1 is as the table states it, not checked on the DNA. TRBV21-1 counts as a pseudogene. The CDR3 has 14 residues. This CDR3 is CASSKGQGIGGYTF. Here the CDR3 DNA reads TGTGCCAGCAGCAAAGGACAGGGAATAGGAGGCTACACCTTC.

V usage is TRBV7-2 and J usage is TRBJ2-2, with 7 bases lining up with TRBD1. This CDR3 is 15 amino acids long. Germline V gene data show CDR1 as SGHTA and CDR2 as FQGNSA. V lost 5 bases to trimming and J lost 2 bases; unmatched junction nucleotides: 5. CDR3 region: CASSPGQTNTGELFF. The CDR3 coding sequence is TGTGCCAGCAGCCCGGGACAGACCAACACCGGGGAGCTGTTTTTT.

V gene TRBV6-2 or TRBV6-3 combines with J gene TRBJ2-7, with 11 positions matching TRBD1. The CDR3 runs to 15 residues. V was clipped by 1 base and J by 3 bases; unmatched bases: 2. Germline CDR1 is MNHEY and CDR2 is SVGEGT. In DNA, the CDR3 is TGTGCCAGCAGTTACTTGGGACAGGGGGTCTACGAGCAGTACTTC. This translates into CASSYLGQGVYEQYF.

This chain uses TRBV7-9 with TRBJ2-3; 10 bases map to TRBD2. The V gene end was trimmed by 0 bases and the J gene end by 3 bases; junction bases not matched to a gene: 3. The V gene's germline CDR1 is SEHNR and CDR2 FQNEAQ (reference sequence). The CDR3 is 16 residues long. The CDR3 nucleotides read TGTGCCAGCAGCTTAGCCTATAGCGGGAGGACAGATACGCAGTATTTT. Protein product: CASSLAYSGRTDTQYF. The whole variable domain, remainder taken from reference TRBV7-9 and TRBJ2-3, is DTGVSQNPRHKITKRGQNVTFRCDPISEHNRLYWYRQTLGQGPEFLTYFQNEAQLEKSRLLSDRFSAERPKGSFSTLEIQRTEQGDSAMYLCASSLAYSGRTDTQYFGPGTRLTVL.

The CDR3 DNA sequence: TGTGCCAGCGAGGGTACCGAGCAGTACTTC. Amino acids: CASEGTEQYF. The chain carries TRBV5-8 and TRBJ2-7; maybe TRBD2 (5 bases). The germline V and J ends were trimmed by 7 bases and 6 bases, with 8 bases remaining between them. The CDR3 is 10 amino acids. Germline-derived CDR1 and CDR2 are SGHTS and YDEGEE.

This sequence joins TRBV9 and TRBJ2-3; 11 bases fit TRBD1. This CDR3 comprises 14 residues. Losses at the gene ends were 8 bases for V and 2 bases for J; bases not matched to a gene: 4. Germline lookup yields CDR1 SGDLS and CDR2 YYNGEE. CDR3 nucleotide sequence: TGTGCCAGTGGACAGGGGGCAAACACAGATACGCAGTATTTT. Its translation: CASGQGANTDTQYF.

The chain uses TRBV11-1 and TRBJ2-7; 8 bases match TRBD1. The germline V gene encodes CDR1 SGHAT and CDR2 FQDESV (reference sequence). This CDR3 contains 15 residues. V trimming: 6 bases; J trimming: 3 bases; junction bases outside the gene matches: 10. CDR3 coding DNA: TGTGCCAGCAGGTTTGGGACAGGACTATTCTACGAGCAGTACTTC. This translates into CASRFGTGLFYEQYF.

This clone was observed a handful of times. The gene calls are TRBV19 and TRBJ1-3; D may be TRBD1 (5 bases). Germline V gives CDR1 LNHDA, CDR2 SQIVND (reference sequence). The CDR3 is 15 residues long. Trimming pared 4 bases from V and 1 base from J, leaving 11 bases between. CDR3 protein: CASSTKGLSGNTIYF. The CDR3 bases are TGTGCCAGTAGTACCAAGGGACTGTCTGGAAACACCATATATTTT.

V is TRBV30 and J is TRBJ2-3, with D maybe TRBD2 (6 bases). V lost 1 base, J lost 0 bases, and 14 bases lay in between. The CDR3 runs 16 residues. Germline CDR1 is GTSNPN and CDR2 is SVGIG (reference sequence). Written as DNA, the CDR3 is TGTGCCTGGAGTGGGGAGGCGGGACCTAGCACAGATACGCAGTATTTT. It codes for CAWSGEAGPSTDTQYF.